The 26 T cell receptor beta chains below come from one sample, sequenced in a study of blood T cell repertoires in COVID-19. TCRdb's table, derived via immunoSEQ multiplex PCR, lists solely in-frame clones and lacks some. This table holds around 64,000 clones, around nine tenths found once. Sequenced input: peripheral blood. The receptor set was obtained from an elderly woman with acute or convalescent COVID-19.

The V and J genes are TRBV29-1 and TRBJ1-2, with D perhaps TRBD1 (6 bases). Germline V gene data show CDR1 as SQVTM and CDR2 as ANQGSEA. V was clipped by 6 bases and J by 6 bases, with 8 bases between them. This CDR3 spans 10 amino acids. The CDR3: CSVGTNGYTF. DNA of the CDR3: TGCAGCGTCGGGACAAATGGCTACACCTTC.

This rearrangement joins TRBV29-1 to TRBJ2-1, with 9 bases identical to TRBD1. From germline, CDR1 is SQVTM and CDR2 ANQGSEA. The CDR3 runs 14 residues. The trim removed 5 bases at V and 3 bases at J, leaving 5 bases unmatched. This CDR3 is CSVKDRGHYNEQFF. The CDR3 DNA sequence: TGCAGCGTTAAGGACAGGGGACACTACAATGAGCAGTTCTTC.

This chain links TRBV19 with TRBJ2-7; TRBD1 matches 7 bases. V shed 7 bases and J 2 bases; nucleotides not matched to a gene: 2. This CDR3 is 12 amino acids long. Germline V gene sequence: CDR1 LNHDA, CDR2 SQIVND (reference sequence). CDR3 sequence reads: CASMDRTYEQYF. DNA of the CDR3: TGTGCCAGTATGGACAGGACCTACGAGCAGTACTTC.

The V call is TRBV5-1, the J call TRBJ2-7; 8 bases align to TRBD2. V lost 2 bases, J lost 5 bases, and 6 bases stayed unmatched. CDR3 size: 14 residues. Germline CDR1 reads SGHRS; CDR2 reads YFSETQ. This CDR3 is CASSFYGRAHEQYF. In DNA form, the CDR3 reads TGCGCCAGCAGCTTCTACGGGAGGGCCCACGAGCAGTACTTC.

The chain carries TRBV6-5 and TRBJ1-6; tentative D call: TRBD1 (5 bases). The CDR3 loop spans 16 amino acids. V lost 4 bases and J 0 bases, leaving 10 bases between the germline ends. The germline CDR1 and CDR2 sequences are MNHEY and SVGAGI. This CDR3 reads CASSSRGLSYNSPLHF. As DNA, the CDR3 is TGTGCCAGCAGTTCACGGGGACTCTCCTATAATTCACCCCTCCACTTT.

V gene TRBV5-1 combines with J gene TRBJ1-5, with D unresolved. The ends were cut back, 0 bases at V and 3 bases at J, with 7 bases in the middle. The CDR3 consists of 14 residues. Germline-derived CDR1 and CDR2 are SGHRS and YFSETQ. CDR3 DNA sequence: TGCGCCAGCAGCTTGGGGGAGAACAATCAGCCCCAGCATTTT. It specifies CASSLGENNQPQHF.

The chain is built from TRBV3-1 (or the pseudogene TRBV3-2) and TRBJ2-3; 10 bases line up with TRBD2. The length of the CDR3 is 16 residues. After removal of 1 base from V and 4 bases from J, the junction contained 5 bases not matched to a gene. CDR1 is LGHDT and CDR2 is YNNKEL in the germline V gene (reference sequence). Here the CDR3 DNA reads TGTGCCAGCAGCCAAGCAGCGGGGGGGATCGCAGATACGCAGTATTTT. Amino acid sequence: CASSQAAGGIADTQYF.

The J gene is TRBJ1-5, the V gene TRBV19, with D hard to call. The CDR3 runs to 14 residues. Between the trimmed V and J ends, which lost 6 bases and 1 base, there was a span of 10 bases. In germline, CDR1 is LNHDA, CDR2 SQIVND (reference sequence). The CDR3 region is CASRSGYSNQPQHF. In nucleotides, the CDR3 is TGTGCCAGTAGGTCGGGGTACAGCAATCAGCCCCAGCATTTT.

The rearrangement joins TRBV4-1 to TRBJ1-4; no firm D call. This CDR3 comprises 14 residues. CDR1 and CDR2 from the germline V gene are MGHRA and YSYEKL. V was trimmed by 5 bases and J by 2 bases, leaving 9 bases between them. CDR3 sequence reads: CASSVRLTNEKLFF. DNA for the CDR3: TGCGCCAGCAGCGTCAGGTTGACTAATGAAAAACTGTTTTTT.

The chain combines TRBV4-2 with TRBJ1-2; 10 bases are shared with TRBD1. Germline CDR1 reads LGHNA; CDR2 reads YNFKEQ. The CDR3 runs 16 residues. V dropped 4 bases and J dropped 3; count of bases not matched to a gene: 8. CDR3: CASSRSRDRGHYGYTF. In DNA form, the CDR3 reads TGTGCCAGCAGCCGGAGTCGGGACAGGGGACACTATGGCTACACCTTC.

The CDR3: CASSWSGRVGNEQFF. The CDR3 DNA is TGTGCCAGCAGCTGGAGCGGGAGGGTAGGCAATGAGCAGTTCTTC. The V gene is TRBV7-2, the J gene TRBJ2-1; 10 bases agree with TRBD2. The CDR3 has 15 amino acids. Per germline, CDR1 SGHTA and CDR2 FQGNSA. Trimming at V came to 4 bases and at J to 6 bases, leaving 6 bases not matched to a gene.

The genes are TRBV3-1 (or the pseudogene TRBV3-2) and TRBJ2-7; 9 bases map to TRBD2. V trimming: 1 base; J trimming: 12 bases; junction bases outside the gene matches: 7. The length of the CDR3 is 13 residues. Germline values: CDR1 LGHDT, CDR2 YNNKEL (reference sequence). CDR3 sequence reads: CASSQGISGGAYF. DNA for the CDR3: TGTGCCAGCAGCCAAGGTATTAGCGGGGGTGCGTACTTC.

The chain recombines TRBV14 with TRBJ1-6; 10 positions match TRBD1. Per the germline V gene, CDR1 is SGHDN and CDR2 is FVKESK. The CDR3 has 13 amino acids. The V gene end was trimmed by 3 bases and the J gene end by 11 bases; junction bases not matched to a gene: 1. The CDR3 loop is CASSQGQGTPLHF. The CDR3 nucleotides are TGTGCCAGCAGCCAGGGACAGGGGACACCCCTCCACTTT. Using reference TRBV14 and TRBJ1-6 for the parts outside the CDR3, the full variable domain is EAGVTQFPSHSVIEKGQTVTLRCDPISGHDNLYWYRRVMGKEIKFLLHFVKESKQDESGMPNNRFLAERTGGTYSTLKVQPAELEDSGVYFCASSQGQGTPLHFGNGTRLTVT.

This chain uses TRBV7-7 with TRBJ2-2; D perhaps matches TRBD1 (6 bases). The CDR3 is 14 amino acids. Germline CDR1 SSHAT, CDR2 FNYEAQ (reference sequence). V lost 3 bases to trimming and J lost 5 bases, with 10 bases between them. CDR3 nucleotides: TGTGCCAGCAGCTTCAGGGGATCAACCGGGGAGCTGTTTTTT. Amino acids: CASSFRGSTGELFF.

In this sample, this clone turned up once. This rearrangement joins TRBV19 to TRBJ1-2, with D uncertain. From germline, CDR1 is LNHDA and CDR2 SQIVND (reference sequence). This CDR3 comprises 15 residues. Trimming stripped 5 bases from V and 6 bases from J, with 19 bases between. The CDR3: CASSLSPTRGDGYTF. The CDR3 DNA sequence: TGTGCCAGTAGTCTTAGCCCGACTCGAGGTGATGGCTACACCTTC.

There are a few counts of this clone. V is TRBV5-4 and J is TRBJ1-2, with no clear D. Germline V gene data show CDR1 as SGHNT and CDR2 as YYREEE (reference sequence). The CDR3 totals 15 residues. Trimming took 0 bases from V and 0 from J, leaving 9 bases between them. CDR3 DNA: TGTGCCAGCAGCTTGGACAGCGGAGCTAACTATGGCTACACCTTC. Amino acid sequence: CASSLDSGANYGYTF.

The DNA of the CDR3 is TGTGCCAGCTCTTTATTGGTAGTCTCTTCACCCCTCCACTTT. Protein product: CASSLLVVSSPLHF. This rearrangement joins TRBV2 to TRBJ1-6, with D unclear. The CDR3 contains 14 residues. V was trimmed by 8 bases and J by 9 bases, leaving 17 bases between them. Per germline, CDR1 SNHLY and CDR2 FYNNEI.

The V call is TRBV7-8, the J call TRBJ2-2; 9 nucleotides agree with TRBD2. There are 15 residues in the CDR3. The ends lost 3 bases at V and 5 bases at J; junction bases unmatched: 4. The germline CDR1 and CDR2 sequences are SGHVS and FQNEAQ. The CDR3: CASSFLAGKTGELFF. CDR3 sequence (DNA): TGTGCCAGCAGCTTCCTAGCGGGAAAAACCGGGGAGCTGTTTTTT.

This chain connects TRBV3-1 (or the pseudogene TRBV3-2) to TRBJ2-7; D is perhaps TRBD1 (6 bases). V lost 5 bases and J lost 5, with 16 bases in between. From germline, CDR1 is LGHDT and CDR2 YNNKEL (reference sequence). The CDR3 extends over 14 amino acids. In nucleotides, the CDR3 is TGTGCCAGCAGCATGGCGCACAGGGTTCACGAGCAGTACTTC. It specifies CASSMAHRVHEQYF.

In DNA form, the CDR3 reads TGTGCCAGCAGCTCGGGGGGGAGCAATCAGCCCCAGCATTTT. Translating it yields CASSSGGSNQPQHF. The chain carries TRBV28 and TRBJ1-5; D perhaps matches TRBD1 (5 bases). Per germline, CDR1 MDHEN and CDR2 SYDVKM. V gave up 6 bases and J gave up 1 base, with 10 bases separating them. The CDR3 is 14 amino acids.

The rearrangement uses TRBV9 and TRBJ1-6; D gene uncertain. Germline V gene sequence: CDR1 SGDLS, CDR2 YYNGEE. The CDR3 length is 16 residues. The V and J ends lost 2 bases and 11 bases respectively, with 20 bases between them. The CDR3 spells CASSVGSGPPRAPLHF. DNA of the CDR3: TGTGCCAGCAGCGTCGGCTCAGGTCCCCCTCGTGCACCCCTCCACTTT. The full variable domain, completed using reference TRBV9 and TRBJ1-6, is DSGVTQTPKHLITATGQRVTLRCSPRSGDLSVYWYQQSLDQGLQFLIQYYNGEERAKGNILERFSAQQFPDLHSELNLSSLELGDSALYFCASSVGSGPPRAPLHFGNGTRLTVT.

The gene calls are TRBV27 and TRBJ1-1; 7 bases line up with TRBD1. CDR3 size: 15 residues. Germline-derived CDR1 and CDR2 are MNHEY and SMNVEV (reference sequence). The V and J ends lost 6 bases and 8 bases, in that order; junction bases with no gene match: 15. CDR3 bases: TGTGCCAGCAGAACAGACCGGGACAGAAGTATGGAAGCTTTCTTT. It translates to CASRTDRDRSMEAFF.

The chain carries TRBV28 and TRBJ2-1, with 12 bases matching TRBD1. J was trimmed by 10 bases and V by 7 bases; bases with no gene match: 11. CDR3 size: 15 residues. CDR1 and CDR2 (germline): MDHEN, SYDVKM. DNA of the CDR3: TGTGCCAGCATCTCGAGGGGACAGGGGGCCAGGGAGCAGTTCTTC. Translated, it gives CASISRGQGAREQFF.

The chain couples TRBV27 to TRBJ2-1; 10 bases map to TRBD2. V shed 5 bases and J 2 bases; nucleotides not matched to a gene: 3. The CDR3 has 15 residues. CDR1 MNHEY and CDR2 SMNVEV come from the germline V gene (reference sequence). CDR3 sequence (DNA): TGTGCCAGCAGTCCCACTAGCGGGACCTACAATGAGCAGTTCTTC. This gives the protein CASSPTSGTYNEQFF.

V gene TRBV5-1 combines with J gene TRBJ2-3; 7 nucleotides align to TRBD1. The CDR3 is 18 amino acids. Germline CDR1 is SGHRS and CDR2 is YFSETQ. The V gene end was trimmed by 3 bases and the J gene end by 0 bases; junction bases not matched to a gene: 13. CDR3 DNA: TGCGCCAGCAGCTCCACAGGGGTCATGGGCTCTAGCACAGATACGCAGTATTTT. It translates to CASSSTGVMGSSTDTQYF.

The gene calls are TRBV5-1 and TRBJ2-1; tentative D call: TRBD2 (5 bases). Germline assignment: CDR1 SGHRS and CDR2 YFSETQ. CDR3 length: 14 residues. V was cut by 3 bases and J by 1 base, with 8 bases left in between. The CDR3 nucleotides are TGCGCCAGCAGCTCCGGGGATTCCTACAATGAGCAGTTCTTC. It encodes CASSSGDSYNEQFF.